This TCR beta chain is drawn from a study of blood T cell repertoires in COVID-19. V was shortened by 0 bases and J by 6 bases, with 4 bases between the two germline ends. In germline, CDR1 is GTSNPN, CDR2 SVGIG (reference sequence). The CDR3 has 11 amino acids. In assigning cohorts, the study relied on participant-reported clinical history. During the 2 weeks before they entered the study, exposed participants had met someone with a PCR-confirmed or clinician-diagnosed COVID-19 case. In the study's own analysis: Amplification with reference gene primers provided the estimates of nucleated cell counts. Sequencing used immunoSEQ multiplex PCR; TCRdb keeps in-frame clones, though not all of them. The DNA gave D and trimming, while V, J and clone size come from that table. The table includes roughly 240,000 clones, 75% to 90% detected once.

The receptor comes from a man between 50 and 59 years old who had been exposed to COVID-19. The sequenced sample was PBMCs or T cells enriched from blood (not recorded which). V is TRBV30 and J is TRBJ2-3, with D unresolved. The DNA for the CDR3 is TGTGCCTGGAGTGTATCGGATACGCAGTATTTT. The encoded protein is CAWSVSDTQYF.